What follows are 29 T cell receptor beta chains derived from one specimen sequenced in a study of radiotherapy plus CTLA-4 blockade in lung cancer. Clones were read by immunoSEQ multiplex PCR, and TCRdb kept only the in-frame ones, dropping some. The sample lists 65,000 to 95,000 clones, 87% occurring once. The sample was peripheral blood, taken from a patient treated with radiotherapy plus ipilimumab. Every receptor here comes from a human donor with non-small cell lung cancer that progressed on radiotherapy plus ipilimumab.

Concerning this clone itself: Germline is not matched at one junction end, which may reflect a read error. V gene TRBV29-1 combines with J gene TRBJ1-2; possible D gene TRBD1, 6 bases. CDR1 SQVTM and CDR2 ANQGSEA come from the germline V gene. This CDR3 is 13 amino acids long. CDR3 amino acids: CSAEPTGQDGYTF. The CDR3 nucleotides read TGCAGCGCTGAACCAACAGGGCAGGATGGCTACACCTTC.

The CDR3 is CASSYGTGANGYTF. The CDR3 DNA follows: TGTGCCAGCAGTTACGGGACAGGGGCAAATGGCTACACCTTC. The chain joins TRBV6-6 to TRBJ1-2; TRBD1 aligns across 10 bases. The CDR3 covers 14 residues. V shed 2 bases and J 6 bases; nucleotides not matched to a gene: 3. From germline, CDR1 is MNHNY and CDR2 SVGAGI (reference sequence).

This rearrangement joins TRBV29-1 to TRBJ2-2, with TRBD2 identical over 10 bases. This CDR3 contains 15 residues. V shed 5 bases and J 7 bases; nucleotides not matched to a gene: 10. Germline CDR1 and CDR2: SQVTM and ANQGSEA. Here the CDR3 reads CSVSTSGIYIGELFF. CDR3 bases: TGCAGCGTTTCAACTAGCGGGATATATATCGGGGAGCTGTTTTTT.

J is TRBJ1-5 and V is TRBV28; no clear D gene. CDR1 is MDHEN and CDR2 is SYDVKM in the germline V gene. The CDR3 runs 17 residues. Trimming pared 3 bases from V and 0 bases from J, leaving 15 bases between. CDR3 residues: CASSFESFVYSNQPQHF. The CDR3 DNA is TGTGCCAGCAGTTTTGAGTCTTTTGTTTATAGCAATCAGCCCCAGCATTTT.

This chain joins TRBV6-1 and TRBJ1-5; weak D call: TRBD1 (5 bases). Per the germline V gene, CDR1 is MNHNS and CDR2 is SASEGT. Trimming took off 7 bases at V and 2 bases at J, with 12 bases between the two ends. The CDR3 is 14 amino acids. The CDR3 sequence: CASTEAGGNQPQHF. DNA of the CDR3: TGTGCCAGCACCGAAGCGGGGGGCAATCAGCCCCAGCATTTT.

This clone was detected once. V gene TRBV27 combines with J gene TRBJ2-1; a possible D gene is TRBD1 (7 bases). Germline V gene data show CDR1 as MNHEY and CDR2 as SMNVEV (reference sequence). With 5 bases removed from V and 7 bases from J, the gap between germline ends came to 21 bases. The CDR3 length is 16 residues. CDR3 DNA: TGTGCCAGCAGTCCCCTGTGGAGGGGGCGCAAAAATGAGCAGTTCTTC. This sequence encodes CASSPLWRGRKNEQFF.

The rearrangement links TRBV19 to TRBJ1-5; D is uncertain. V dropped 1 base and J dropped 4 bases, with 5 bases sitting between them. The germline V gene has CDR1 LNHDA and CDR2 SQIVND (reference sequence). This CDR3 spans 13 amino acids. Written as DNA, the CDR3 is TGTGCCAGTAGTATAGGCAGGAATCAGCCCCAGCATTTT. Translating gives CASSIGRNQPQHF.

J is TRBJ2-5 and V is TRBV7-3, with 7 bases that match TRBD2. Germline values: CDR1 SGHTA, CDR2 FQGTGA. V was clipped by 4 bases and J by 4 bases; unmatched bases: 12. This CDR3 is 16 amino acids long. The CDR3 sequence: CASSYPSSGGSETQYF. CDR3 in DNA: TGTGCCAGCAGCTACCCCAGCTCCGGGGGGTCAGAGACCCAGTACTTC.

The V and J genes are TRBV5-1 and TRBJ2-7; D tentatively fits TRBD1 or TRBD2 (6 bases each). The germline V gene has CDR1 SGHRS and CDR2 YFSETQ. The CDR3 covers 16 residues. The germline V and J ends were trimmed by 0 bases and 4 bases, with 17 bases remaining between them. CDR3 DNA: TGCGCCAGCAGCTTGGATTCGGGGGCTAGGGTATACGAGCAGTACTTC. Translating gives CASSLDSGARVYEQYF.

This clone showed up just a few times. Other DNA sequences in the same sample also yield this CDR3. V and J are TRBV7-8 and TRBJ1-2, with 9 bases matching TRBD1. The CDR3 covers 15 residues. V lost 5 bases, J lost 2 bases, and 6 bases stayed unmatched. The germline V gene has CDR1 SGHVS and CDR2 FQNEAQ. The CDR3: CASSPRTGVNYGYTF. DNA of the CDR3: TGTGCCAGCAGCCCTAGGACAGGGGTGAACTATGGCTACACCTTC. The full variable domain, with the rest looked up from reference TRBV7-8 and TRBJ1-2, is GAGVSQSPRYKVAKRGQDVALRCDPISGHVSLFWYQQALGQGPEFLTYFQNEAQLDKSGLPSDRFFAERPEGSVSTLKIQRTQQEDSAVYLCASSPRTGVNYGYTFGSGTRLTVV.

This chain uses TRBV5-1 with TRBJ2-4; TRBD2 matches 10 bases. CDR1 is SGHRS, CDR2 YFSETQ, per germline. The length of the CDR3 is 14 residues. Germline trimming cut 4 bases from V and 7 bases from J; bases unmatched to any gene: 5. Here the CDR3 reads CASSPSGSANIQYF. CDR3 DNA sequence: TGCGCCAGCAGCCCTAGCGGGAGCGCCAACATTCAGTACTTC.

CDR3 nucleotide sequence: TGTGCCAGCAGCTTTACAGGGAGCAATCAGCCCCAGCATTTT. It codes for CASSFTGSNQPQHF. The chain uses TRBV5-4 and TRBJ1-5; possibly TRBD1 for D (6 bases). Trimming cost V 2 bases and J 1 base, with 7 bases left between them. Germline CDR1 and CDR2: SGHNT and YYREEE (reference sequence). CDR3 length: 14 amino acids.

The chain carries TRBV11-2 and TRBJ2-3; TRBD1 matches 8 bases. The CDR3 has 14 amino acids. V gave up 5 bases and J gave up 4 bases; unmatched junction bases: 5. The germline gives CDR1 SGHAT, CDR2 FQNNGV. CDR3 nucleotide sequence: TGTGCCAGCAGCACGGACAGGGTCTCAGATACGCAGTATTTT. As protein: CASSTDRVSDTQYF.

The chain joins TRBV25-1 to TRBJ2-5, with 8 bases identical to TRBD1. V lost 5 bases to trimming and J lost 5 bases; unmatched junction nucleotides: 10. This CDR3 is built from 15 residues. The germline CDR1 and CDR2 sequences are MGHDK and SYGVNS. The CDR3, as DNA: TGTGCCAGCAGTACTCCGACAGGGGCGTTGGAGACCCAGTACTTC. Translated: CASSTPTGALETQYF.

The gene calls are TRBV4-2 and TRBJ2-1; 10 bases fit TRBD1. Per the germline V gene, CDR1 is LGHNA and CDR2 is YNFKEQ. V lost 1 base, J lost 5 bases, and 2 bases stayed unmatched. CDR3 length: 15 amino acids. The CDR3 protein is CASSQGDRGNNEQFF. The CDR3 DNA is TGTGCCAGCAGCCAAGGGGACAGGGGAAACAATGAGCAGTTCTTC.

The rearrangement links TRBV28 to TRBJ2-7; 10 nucleotides line up with TRBD1. This CDR3 comprises 14 residues. Germline V gene sequence: CDR1 MDHEN, CDR2 SYDVKM. After removal of 6 bases from V and 4 bases from J, the junction contained 6 bases not matched to a gene. Here the CDR3 reads CASSKDRGLYEQYF. DNA for the CDR3: TGTGCCAGCAGCAAAGACAGGGGGCTTTACGAGCAGTACTTC.

This chain connects TRBV11-2 to TRBJ2-6; TRBD1 matches at 7 bases. V dropped 2 bases and J dropped 1; count of bases not matched to a gene: 5. The CDR3 spans 17 residues. Germline loops: CDR1 SGHAT, CDR2 FQNNGV. This CDR3 is CASSLSMTGSGANVLTF. The DNA for the CDR3 is TGTGCCAGCAGCTTATCAATGACAGGGTCTGGGGCCAACGTCCTGACTTTC.

This chain uses TRBV5-1 with TRBJ2-5, with D possibly matching TRBD1 (5 bases). The CDR3 spans 13 residues. Trimming cost V 0 bases and J 5 bases, with 8 bases left between them. Per the germline V gene, CDR1 is SGHRS and CDR2 is YFSETQ. CDR3 DNA: TGCGCCAGCAGCTTGGCAGGGCGGGAGACCCAGTACTTC. Translating it yields CASSLAGRETQYF.

This rearrangement joins TRBV7-2 to TRBJ2-3; the match to TRBD2 covers 9 bases. The V gene's germline CDR1 is SGHTA and CDR2 FQGNSA. The CDR3 length is 16 residues. With V trimmed by 1 base and J by 0 bases, 2 bases remained unmatched. The CDR3 coding sequence is TGTGCCAGCAGCTTAGGTAGCGGGAGAAGCACAGATACGCAGTATTTT. Its protein product is CASSLGSGRSTDTQYF.

This sequence joins TRBV5-8 and TRBJ1-4; D gene ambiguous. Germline V gene data show CDR1 as SGHTS and CDR2 as YDEGEE. The CDR3 length is 16 residues. Trimming cost V 6 bases and J 0 bases, with 15 bases left between them. CDR3 sequence: CASTPRRRSTNEKLFF. The CDR3 bases are TGTGCCAGCACCCCCCGCCGCCGTTCAACTAATGAAAAACTGTTTTTT.

The chain combines TRBV4-1 with TRBJ1-2, with D possibly TRBD1 on 6 matching bases. Germline CDR1 and CDR2: MGHRA and YSYEKL. The CDR3 consists of 15 residues. V lost 1 base, J lost 0 bases, and 9 bases lay in between. The CDR3 DNA sequence: TGCGCCAGCAGCCAAGCGACAGGTACTAACTATGGCTACACCTTC. Amino acid sequence: CASSQATGTNYGYTF.

This chain connects TRBV7-9 to TRBJ1-1; no clear D gene. There are 15 residues in the CDR3. The V end lost 7 bases, the J end lost 2 bases, and 17 bases lay between the germline ends. Germline loops: CDR1 SEHNR, CDR2 FQNEAQ (reference sequence). The CDR3 reads CASKPEELLNTEAFF. The CDR3 DNA reads as TGTGCCAGCAAACCCGAGGAGCTACTTAACACTGAAGCTTTCTTT.

This clone has just a few counts. CDR3 loop: CAISESEGSDTQYF. CDR3 DNA sequence: TGTGCCATCAGTGAGTCGGAGGGATCCGATACGCAGTATTTT. The chain combines TRBV10-3 with TRBJ2-3; a possible D gene is TRBD2 (6 bases). In germline, CDR1 is ENHRY, CDR2 SYGVKD. V was shortened by 0 bases and J by 6 bases, with 10 bases between the two germline ends. CDR3 length equals 14 residues.

This clone came up once. This chain connects TRBV7-9 to TRBJ2-7; unclear D gene. From germline, CDR1 is SEHNR and CDR2 FQNEAQ (reference sequence). The CDR3 runs to 12 residues. V was shortened by 0 bases and J by 6 bases, with 6 bases between the two germline ends. The CDR3 DNA follows: TGTGCCAGCAGCTTAGCGGGTATCGAGCAGTACGTC. Residues: CASSLAGIEQYV.

The CDR3 sequence: CASSVSGRTGNTIYF. DNA of the CDR3: TGTGCCAGCAGCGTATCGGGGAGAACTGGAAACACCATATATTTT. The rearrangement links TRBV5-4 to TRBJ1-3; D unclear. V shed 4 bases and J shed 2 bases, with 13 bases lying between them. Germline V gene data show CDR1 as SGHNT and CDR2 as YYREEE (reference sequence). The CDR3 sequence is 15 residues long.

The chain joins TRBV5-8 to TRBJ2-3; TRBD2 agrees at 8 bases. The germline V gene has CDR1 SGHTS and CDR2 YDEGEE. The J segment lost 3 bases and the V segment lost 4 bases, leaving 7 bases of the junction unmatched. The CDR3 sequence is 15 residues long. The CDR3 DNA follows: TGTGCCAGCAGCCGGAGCGGGGGAGGGACAGATACGCAGTATTTT. It translates to CASSRSGGGTDTQYF.

The rearrangement links TRBV18 to TRBJ2-5, with 14 bases matching TRBD2. The ends lost 3 bases at V and 4 bases at J; junction bases unmatched: 7. The V gene's germline CDR1 is KGHSH and CDR2 LQKENI. The CDR3 spans 17 residues. CDR3 DNA: TGTGCCAGCTCACCCGAAATGACTAGCGGGAGGGGAGAGACCCAGTACTTC. This encodes CASSPEMTSGRGETQYF.

The chain uses TRBV2 and TRBJ2-1, with 7 bases aligning to TRBD2. Germline loops: CDR1 SNHLY, CDR2 FYNNEI. V lost 8 bases and J lost 6; bases outside the gene matches: 7. There are 13 residues in the CDR3. The CDR3 DNA reads TGTGCCAGCCGTGGACTAGTCGGCAATGAGCAGTTCTTC. This translates into CASRGLVGNEQFF.

This sequence joins TRBV28 and TRBJ1-1, with D perhaps TRBD1 (6 bases). This CDR3 comprises 16 residues. Germline-derived CDR1 and CDR2 are MDHEN and SYDVKM. Trimming shortened V by 2 bases and J by 3 bases, and 16 bases separated the two germline ends. The CDR3 sequence: CASSLMSGRGDTEAFF. The CDR3 DNA is TGTGCCAGCAGTTTAATGTCCGGCAGGGGTGACACTGAAGCTTTCTTT.